This TCR beta chain was observed in a study of early T cells in non-severe SARS-CoV-2 infection. The wider study: With bulk RNA from unsorted whole blood as input, sequencing yielded unpaired chains.

Study-wide results and caveats: The VDJdb matching leaned toward anti-spike CD8 responses and overlooked private and CD4 specificities.

A single record per CDR3 protein comes from TCRdb applying MiXCR to the 5' RACE reads. The sample records 35,000 to 45,000 distinct CDR3 sequences, around 6% being singletons. Ten or more counts support this clonotype. Its antigen is unknown. The clonotype was recovered from an adult who was a healthcare worker with PCR-confirmed SARS-CoV-2 infection or an uninfected control (not recorded which). The specimen was whole blood.

CDR3 in amino acids: CATKEVILHF. In DNA, the CDR3 is TGTGCCACTAAGGAAGTGATCCTCCACTTT. This chain links TRBV6-2 or TRBV6-3 with TRBJ1-6, with D unresolved. The CDR3 sequence is 10 residues long. V was clipped by 10 bases and J by 15 bases, with 13 bases between them. CDR1 MNHEY and CDR2 SVGEGT come from the germline V gene.